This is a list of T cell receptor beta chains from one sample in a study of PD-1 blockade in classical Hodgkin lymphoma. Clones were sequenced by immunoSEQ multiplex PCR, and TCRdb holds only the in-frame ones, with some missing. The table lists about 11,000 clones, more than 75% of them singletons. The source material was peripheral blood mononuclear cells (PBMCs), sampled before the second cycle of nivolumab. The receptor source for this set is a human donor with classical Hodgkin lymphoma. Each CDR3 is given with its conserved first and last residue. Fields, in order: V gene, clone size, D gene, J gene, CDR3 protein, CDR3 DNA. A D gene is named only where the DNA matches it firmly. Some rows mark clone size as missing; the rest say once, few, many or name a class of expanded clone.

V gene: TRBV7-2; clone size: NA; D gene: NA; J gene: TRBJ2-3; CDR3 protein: CASSLDTIGLATDTQYF; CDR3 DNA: TGTGCCAGCAGCTTAGACACTATAGGCCTAGCCACAGATACGCAGTATTTT
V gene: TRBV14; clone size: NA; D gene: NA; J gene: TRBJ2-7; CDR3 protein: CASSQDRSDEQYF; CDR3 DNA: TGTGCCAGCAGCCAAGATAGGTCTGACGAGCAGTACTTC
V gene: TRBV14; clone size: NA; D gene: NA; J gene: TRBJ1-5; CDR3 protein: CASSQAQGGNQPQHF; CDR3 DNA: TGTGCCAGCAGCCAAGCACAGGGAGGAAATCAGCCCCAGCATTTT
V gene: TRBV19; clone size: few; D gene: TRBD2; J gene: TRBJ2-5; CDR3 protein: CASRASGRVQETQYF; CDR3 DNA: TGTGCCAGTAGGGCTAGCGGGAGGGTCCAAGAGACCCAGTACTTC
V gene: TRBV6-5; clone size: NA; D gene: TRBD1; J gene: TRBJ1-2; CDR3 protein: CASTPRQGRPYTF; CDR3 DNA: TGTGCCAGCACCCCTAGACAGGGTCGTCCCTACACCTTC
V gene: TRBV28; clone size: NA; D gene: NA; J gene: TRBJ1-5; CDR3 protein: CASSPRLANQPQHF; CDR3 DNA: TGTGCCAGCAGCCCCCGGTTGGCCAATCAGCCCCAGCATTTT
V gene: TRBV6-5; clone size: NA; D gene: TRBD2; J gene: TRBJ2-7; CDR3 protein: CASRIAGGPFYEQYF; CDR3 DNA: TGTGCCAGCAGAATAGCGGGAGGGCCTTTCTACGAGCAGTACTTC
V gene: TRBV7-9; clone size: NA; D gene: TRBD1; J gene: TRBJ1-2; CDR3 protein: CASSLDRVVYGYTF; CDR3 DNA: TGTGCCAGCAGCTTGGACAGGGTCGTCTATGGCTACACCTTC
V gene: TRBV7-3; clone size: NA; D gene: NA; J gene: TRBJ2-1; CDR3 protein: CASSFIPGLNPVEQFF; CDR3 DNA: TGTGCCAGCAGCTTTATTCCCGGACTAAACCCCGTAGAGCAGTTCTTC
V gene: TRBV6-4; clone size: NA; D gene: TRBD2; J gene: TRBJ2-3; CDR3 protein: CASSQRGGETDTQYF; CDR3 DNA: TGTGCCAGCAGCCAACGGGGGGGGGAGACAGATACGCAGTATTTT
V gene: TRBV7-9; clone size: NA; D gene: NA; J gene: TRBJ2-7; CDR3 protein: CASSGRDRVYEQYF; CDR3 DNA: TGTGCCAGCAGCGGACGGGACCGTGTCTACGAGCAGTACTTC
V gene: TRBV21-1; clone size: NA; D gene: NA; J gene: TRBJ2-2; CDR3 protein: CASSKRGLAGGDVGELFF; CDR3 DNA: TGTGCCAGCAGCAAAAGGGGACTAGCGGGAGGGGACGTCGGGGAGCTGTTTTTT
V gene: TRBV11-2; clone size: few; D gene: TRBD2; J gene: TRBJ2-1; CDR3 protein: CASSFTRSGSSVNEQFF; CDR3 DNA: TGTGCCAGCAGCTTTACCCGTAGCGGGAGCTCCGTCAATGAGCAGTTCTTC
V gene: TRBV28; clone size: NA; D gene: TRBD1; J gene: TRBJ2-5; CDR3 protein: CASAVRTGRIGETQYF; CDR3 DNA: TGTGCCAGCGCCGTACGGACAGGGAGGATTGGGGAGACCCAGTACTTC
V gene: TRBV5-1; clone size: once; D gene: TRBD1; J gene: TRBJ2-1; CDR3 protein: CASSLEGQGINEQFF; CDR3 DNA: TGCGCCAGCAGCTTGGAGGGACAGGGGATCAATGAGCAGTTCTTC
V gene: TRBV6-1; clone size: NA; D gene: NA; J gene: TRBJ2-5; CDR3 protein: CASSEGLGLQETQYF; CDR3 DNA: TGTGCCAGCAGTGAAGGCCTGGGACTTCAAGAGACCCAGTACTTC
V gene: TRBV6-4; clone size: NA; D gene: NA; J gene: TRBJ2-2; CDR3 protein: CASRSGPGELFF; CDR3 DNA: TGTGCCAGCAGATCAGGGCCCGGGGAGCTGTTTTTT
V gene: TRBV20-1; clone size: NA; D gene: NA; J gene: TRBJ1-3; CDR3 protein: CSARRGNTIYF; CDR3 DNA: TGCAGTGCCCGCAGGGGAAACACCATATATTTT
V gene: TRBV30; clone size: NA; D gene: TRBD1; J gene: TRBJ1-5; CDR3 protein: CAWSVGDRGSNQPQHF; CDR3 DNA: TGTGCCTGGAGTGTCGGGGACAGGGGGAGCAATCAGCCCCAGCATTTT
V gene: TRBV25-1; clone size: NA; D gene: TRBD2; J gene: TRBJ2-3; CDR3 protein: CASSERGQGLAGVDTQYF; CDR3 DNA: TGTGCCAGCAGTGAAAGGGGGCAGGGACTAGCGGGAGTAGATACGCAGTATTTT
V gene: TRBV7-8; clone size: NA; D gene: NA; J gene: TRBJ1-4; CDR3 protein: CASSLSGGTEKLFF; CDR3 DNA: TGTGCCAGCAGCTTATCGGGGGGGACTGAAAAACTGTTTTTT
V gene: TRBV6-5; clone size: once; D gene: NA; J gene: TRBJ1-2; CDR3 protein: CASSYRQASNYGYTF; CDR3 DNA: TGTGCCAGCAGTTACAGGCAGGCCTCTAACTATGGCTACACCTTC